This T cell receptor (beta chain) is from a study of blood T cell repertoires in COVID-19. Whole-study context: Collection of acute and convalescent COVID-19 samples took place in the United States, Italy and Spain.

Authors' analysis steps: Quantification of nucleated cells was approximated via reference gene primer amplification. The method was immunoSEQ multiplex PCR; TCRdb's version includes in-frame clones alone and lacks a portion of them. V and J calls plus clone size are reproduced from that table; the DNA served to infer D and trimming. The profile shows around 140,000 clones, about 75% of them singletons. The CDR3 has 17 residues. In germline, CDR1 is MNHEY, CDR2 SVGEGT. The V gene end was trimmed by 0 bases and the J gene end by 5 bases; junction bases not matched to a gene: 13. This clone was recorded once. Participants spanned ages 18 to 89 years and resided in about two dozen US areas.

This clonotype was obtained from a woman aged 50 to 60 who had recovered from COVID-19. The chain uses TRBV6-2 or TRBV6-3 and TRBJ2-7, with 7 bases identical to TRBD1. The sequenced sample consisted of PBMCs or T cells enriched from blood (not recorded which). DNA of the CDR3: TGTGCCAGCAGTTACTCCCCGAGGGGGCCCGATGAGAACGAGCAGTACTTC. Protein sequence: CASSYSPRGPDENEQYF.